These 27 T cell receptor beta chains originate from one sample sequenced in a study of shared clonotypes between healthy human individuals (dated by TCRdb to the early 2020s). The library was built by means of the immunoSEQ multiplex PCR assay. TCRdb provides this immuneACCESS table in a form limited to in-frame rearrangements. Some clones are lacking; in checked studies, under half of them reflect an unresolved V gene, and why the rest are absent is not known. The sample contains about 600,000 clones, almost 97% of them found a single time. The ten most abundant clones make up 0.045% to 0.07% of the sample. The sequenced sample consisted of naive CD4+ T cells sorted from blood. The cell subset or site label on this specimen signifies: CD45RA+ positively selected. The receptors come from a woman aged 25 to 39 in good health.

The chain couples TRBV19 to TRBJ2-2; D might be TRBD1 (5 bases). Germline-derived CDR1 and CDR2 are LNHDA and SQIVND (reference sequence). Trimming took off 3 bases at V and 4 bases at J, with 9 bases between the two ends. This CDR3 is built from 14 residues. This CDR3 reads CASSMKGFTGELFF. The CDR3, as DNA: TGTGCCAGTAGTATGAAGGGGTTCACCGGGGAGCTGTTTTTT.

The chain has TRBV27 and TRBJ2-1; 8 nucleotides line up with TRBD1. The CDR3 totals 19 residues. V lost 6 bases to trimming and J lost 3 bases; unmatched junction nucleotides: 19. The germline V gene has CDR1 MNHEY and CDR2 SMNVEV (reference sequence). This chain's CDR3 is CASSRPTGQGASYYNEQFF. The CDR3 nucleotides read TGTGCCAGCAGCCGTCCCACGGGGCAGGGGGCGTCTTACTACAATGAGCAGTTCTTC.

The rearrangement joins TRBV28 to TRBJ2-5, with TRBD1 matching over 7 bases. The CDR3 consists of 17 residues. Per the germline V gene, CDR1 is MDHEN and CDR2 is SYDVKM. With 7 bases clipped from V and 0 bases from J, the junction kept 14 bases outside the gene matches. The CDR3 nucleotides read TGTGCCAGCAACAGTCTCCCGGGACAGCCGTACCAAGAGACCCAGTACTTC. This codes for CASNSLPGQPYQETQYF.

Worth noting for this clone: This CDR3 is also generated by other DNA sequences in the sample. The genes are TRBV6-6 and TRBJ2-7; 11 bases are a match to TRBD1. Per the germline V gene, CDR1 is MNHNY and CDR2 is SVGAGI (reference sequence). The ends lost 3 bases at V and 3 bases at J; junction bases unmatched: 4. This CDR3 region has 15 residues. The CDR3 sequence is CASSYSGTGGYEQYF. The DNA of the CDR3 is TGTGCCAGCAGTTATTCCGGGACAGGGGGCTACGAGCAGTACTTC.

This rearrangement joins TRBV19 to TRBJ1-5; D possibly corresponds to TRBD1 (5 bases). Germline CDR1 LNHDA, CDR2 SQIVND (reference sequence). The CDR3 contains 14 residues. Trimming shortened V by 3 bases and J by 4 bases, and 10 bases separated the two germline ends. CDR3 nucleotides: TGTGCCAGTAGTATCCACGGGACGAATCAGCCCCAGCATTTT. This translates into CASSIHGTNQPQHF.

In nucleotides, the CDR3 is TGTGCCAGCACCCCTGGGACGGCCGGGGCCAACGTCCTGACTTTC. It codes for CASTPGTAGANVLTF. The chain joins TRBV28 to TRBJ2-6; D may correspond to TRBD1 or TRBD2 (5 bases each). Between the trimmed V and J ends, which lost 7 bases and 4 bases, there was a span of 14 bases. The germline gives CDR1 MDHEN, CDR2 SYDVKM. CDR3 length: 15 residues.

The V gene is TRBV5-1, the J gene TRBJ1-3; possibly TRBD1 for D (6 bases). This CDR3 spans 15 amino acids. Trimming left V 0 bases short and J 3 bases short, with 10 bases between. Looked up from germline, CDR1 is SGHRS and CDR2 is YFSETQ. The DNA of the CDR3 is TGCGCCAGCAGCTTGGAGGGGGAATATGGAAACACCATATATTTT. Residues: CASSLEGEYGNTIYF.

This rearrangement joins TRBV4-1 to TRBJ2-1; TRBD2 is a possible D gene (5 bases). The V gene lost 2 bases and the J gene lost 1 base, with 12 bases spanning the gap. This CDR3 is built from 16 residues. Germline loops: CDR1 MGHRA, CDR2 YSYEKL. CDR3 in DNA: TGCGCCAGCAGCCAACCCACTAGAGGGTCCTACAATGAGCAGTTCTTC. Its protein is CASSQPTRGSYNEQFF.

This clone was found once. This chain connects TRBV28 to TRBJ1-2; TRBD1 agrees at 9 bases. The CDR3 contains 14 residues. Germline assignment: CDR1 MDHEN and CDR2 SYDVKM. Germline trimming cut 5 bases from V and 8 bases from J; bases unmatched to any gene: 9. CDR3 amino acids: CASSHAGTGYGYTF. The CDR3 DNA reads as TGTGCCAGCAGTCACGCCGGGACAGGGTACGGCTACACCTTC.

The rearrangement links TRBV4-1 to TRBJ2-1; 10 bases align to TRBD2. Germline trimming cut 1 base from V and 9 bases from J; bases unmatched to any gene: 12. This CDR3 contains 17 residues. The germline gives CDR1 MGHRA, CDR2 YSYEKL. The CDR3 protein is CASSQGLAGRSLGEQFF. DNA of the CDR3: TGCGCCAGCAGCCAAGGACTAGCGGGTAGGTCATTGGGTGAGCAGTTCTTC.

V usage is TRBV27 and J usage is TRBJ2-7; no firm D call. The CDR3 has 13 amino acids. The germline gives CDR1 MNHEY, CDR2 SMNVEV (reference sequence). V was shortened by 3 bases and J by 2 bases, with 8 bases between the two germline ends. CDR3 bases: TGTGCCAGCAGTTTCTTAGGGACCTACGAGCAGTACTTC. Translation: CASSFLGTYEQYF.

CDR3 protein: CASSARASSYNSPLHF. The DNA for the CDR3 is TGTGCCAGCAGCGCAAGAGCGAGCTCCTATAATTCACCCCTCCACTTT. The chain uses TRBV9 and TRBJ1-6, with D unresolved. V lost 3 bases, J lost 0 bases, and 10 bases lay in between. Germline lookup yields CDR1 SGDLS and CDR2 YYNGEE. The CDR3 covers 16 residues.

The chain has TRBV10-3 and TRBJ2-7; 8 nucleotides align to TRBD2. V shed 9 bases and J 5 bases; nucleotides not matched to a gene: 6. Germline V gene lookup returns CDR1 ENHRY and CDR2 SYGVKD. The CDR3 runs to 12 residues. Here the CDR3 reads CAIAGGVDEQYF. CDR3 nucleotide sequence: TGTGCCATTGCCGGGGGGGTCGACGAGCAGTACTTC.

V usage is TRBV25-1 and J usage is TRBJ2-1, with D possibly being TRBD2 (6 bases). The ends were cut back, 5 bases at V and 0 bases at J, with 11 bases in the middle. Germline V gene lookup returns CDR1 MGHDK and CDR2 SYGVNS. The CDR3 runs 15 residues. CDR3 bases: TGTGCCAGCAGTAGAGCGGGCCCCTCCTACAATGAGCAGTTCTTC. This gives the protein CASSRAGPSYNEQFF.

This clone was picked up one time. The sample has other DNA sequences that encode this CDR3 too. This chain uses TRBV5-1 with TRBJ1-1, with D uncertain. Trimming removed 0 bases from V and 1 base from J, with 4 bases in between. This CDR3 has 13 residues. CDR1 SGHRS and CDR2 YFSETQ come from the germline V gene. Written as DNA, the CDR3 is TGCGCCAGCAGCTTGGAACCGAACACTGAAGCTTTCTTT. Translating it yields CASSLEPNTEAFF.

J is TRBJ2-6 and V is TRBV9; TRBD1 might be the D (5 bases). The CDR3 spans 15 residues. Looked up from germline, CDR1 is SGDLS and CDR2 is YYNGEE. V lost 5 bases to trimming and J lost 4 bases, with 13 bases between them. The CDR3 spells CASSITGDGANVLTF. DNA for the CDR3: TGTGCCAGCAGTATCACAGGTGACGGGGCCAACGTCCTGACTTTC.

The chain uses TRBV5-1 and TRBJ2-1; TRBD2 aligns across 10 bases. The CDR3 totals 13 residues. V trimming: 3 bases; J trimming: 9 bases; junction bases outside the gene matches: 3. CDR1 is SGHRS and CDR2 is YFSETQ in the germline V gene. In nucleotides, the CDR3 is TGCGCCAGCAGCTCCGGGACTAGCGTTGAGCAGTTCTTC. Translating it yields CASSSGTSVEQFF.

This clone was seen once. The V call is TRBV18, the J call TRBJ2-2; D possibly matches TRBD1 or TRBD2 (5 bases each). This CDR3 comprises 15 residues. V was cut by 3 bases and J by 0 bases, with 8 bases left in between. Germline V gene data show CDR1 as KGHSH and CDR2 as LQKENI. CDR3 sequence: CASSPPGPNTGELFF. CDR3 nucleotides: TGTGCCAGCTCACCTCCGGGACCGAACACCGGGGAGCTGTTTTTT.

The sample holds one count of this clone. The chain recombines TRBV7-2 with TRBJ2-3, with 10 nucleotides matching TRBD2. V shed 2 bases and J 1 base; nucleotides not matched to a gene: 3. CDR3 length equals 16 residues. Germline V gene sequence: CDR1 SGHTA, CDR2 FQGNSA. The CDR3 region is CASSLWLAGGTDTQYF. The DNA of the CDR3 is TGTGCCAGCAGCTTATGGCTAGCGGGAGGCACAGATACGCAGTATTTT.

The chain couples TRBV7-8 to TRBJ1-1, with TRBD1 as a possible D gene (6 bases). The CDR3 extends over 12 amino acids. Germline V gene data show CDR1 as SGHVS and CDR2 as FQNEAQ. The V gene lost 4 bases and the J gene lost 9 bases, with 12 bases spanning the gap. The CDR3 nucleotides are TGTGCCAGCAGCTCGTGGACAGATCAAGCTTTCTTT. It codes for CASSSWTDQAFF.

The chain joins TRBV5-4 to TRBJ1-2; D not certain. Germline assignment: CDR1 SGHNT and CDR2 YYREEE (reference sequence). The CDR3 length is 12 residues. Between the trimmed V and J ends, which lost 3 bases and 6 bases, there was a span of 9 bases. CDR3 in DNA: TGTGCCAGCAGCTCGGGCGGTGATGGCTACACCTTC. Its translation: CASSSGGDGYTF.

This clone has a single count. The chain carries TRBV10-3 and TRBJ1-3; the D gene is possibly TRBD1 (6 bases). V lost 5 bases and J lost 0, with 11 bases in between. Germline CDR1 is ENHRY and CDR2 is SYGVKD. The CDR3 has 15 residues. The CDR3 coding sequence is TGTGCCATCAGTAGGACAGCCAACTCTGGAAACACCATATATTTT. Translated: CAISRTANSGNTIYF.

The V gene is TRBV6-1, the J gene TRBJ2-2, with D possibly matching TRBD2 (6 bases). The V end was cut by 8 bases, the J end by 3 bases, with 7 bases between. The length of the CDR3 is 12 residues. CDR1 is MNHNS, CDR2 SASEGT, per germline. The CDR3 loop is CASRGDTGELFF. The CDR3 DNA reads TGTGCCAGCCGCGGGGACACCGGGGAGCTGTTTTTT.

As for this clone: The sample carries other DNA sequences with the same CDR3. The CDR3 here is CASSEQGYEQYF. The CDR3 DNA is TGTGCCAGCAGTGAACAGGGTTACGAGCAGTACTTC. The V call is TRBV6-1, the J call TRBJ2-7; D may be TRBD1 (5 bases). Germline V lookup: CDR1 MNHNS, CDR2 SASEGT. The CDR3 is made up of 12 amino acids. Trimming pared 2 bases from V and 4 bases from J, leaving 6 bases between.

CDR3 sequence reads: CASSEWDRGLLYEQYF. CDR3 DNA: TGTGCCAGCAGTGAATGGGACAGGGGGCTGCTCTACGAGCAGTACTTC. The rearrangement joins TRBV2 to TRBJ2-7; 12 positions match TRBD1. In germline, CDR1 is SNHLY, CDR2 FYNNEI. Trimming took 2 bases from V and 3 from J; bases not matched to a gene: 5. The CDR3 length is 16 residues.

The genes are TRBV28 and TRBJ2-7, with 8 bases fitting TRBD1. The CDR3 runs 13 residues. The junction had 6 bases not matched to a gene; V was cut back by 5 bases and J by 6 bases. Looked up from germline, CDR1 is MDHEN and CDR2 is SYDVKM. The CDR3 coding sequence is TGTGCCAGCAGTAGACAGGGGCCGGGCGAGCAGTACTTC. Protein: CASSRQGPGEQYF.

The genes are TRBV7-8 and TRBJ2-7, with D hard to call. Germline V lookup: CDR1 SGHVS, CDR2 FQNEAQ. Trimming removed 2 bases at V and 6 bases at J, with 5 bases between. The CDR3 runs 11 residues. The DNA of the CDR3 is TGTGCCAGCAGCTTAACTTTCGAGCAGTACTTC. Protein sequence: CASSLTFEQYF. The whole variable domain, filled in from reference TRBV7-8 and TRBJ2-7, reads GAGVSQSPRYKVAKRGQDVALRCDPISGHVSLFWYQQALGQGPEFLTYFQNEAQLDKSGLPSDRFFAERPEGSVSTLKIQRTQQEDSAVYLCASSLTFEQYFGPGTRLTVT.